This TCR beta chain was recovered during a study of T-cell reconstitution after alpha-beta-depleted transplantation in children. Study results and caveats: Alpha-beta T cells present about two months after transplant were reported to originate from several hundred expanded graft clones.

The V and J ends lost 5 bases and 5 bases respectively, with 5 bases between them. Per germline, CDR1 SGHVS and CDR2 FQNEAQ. The CDR3 sequence is 11 residues long. The TCRbeta library was prepared with unique molecular identifiers. From the PCR reads, TCRdb called clonotypes with MiXCR, one entry per CDR3 protein. The sample yields 200,000 to 300,000 distinct CDR3 sequences, roughly 24% seen once. Concerning this clonotype: Its antigen remains unknown.

The specimen comprised PBMCs, sampled before TCRalphabeta/CD19-depleted stem cell transplant. The TCR was taken from a girl aged 2 to 10 with Fanconi anemia, due to receive a stem cell transplant. The rearrangement links TRBV7-8 to TRBJ2-3, with D unresolved. The CDR3 DNA sequence: TGTGCCAGCAGCGAACAAGATACGCAGTATTTT. Encoded protein: CASSEQDTQYF.